A selection of T cell receptor beta chains follows, all from one sample in a study of T cell responses to AZD1222 COVID-19 vaccine. Method: immunoSEQ multiplex PCR; TCRdb's copy keeps in-frame clones and lacks some. This table holds about 110,000 clones, around 90% found once. The source material was peripheral blood, sampled on day 0 of AZD1222 vaccination. All receptors derive from an adult in good health. CDR3s include the opening cysteine and the closing phenylalanine or tryptophan. A D gene is named only where the DNA matches it firmly. A clone size is listed for some rows: how often the clone was seen (once, few, many), or a class if it is expanded.

cdr3_length: 13; clone_size: .; j_call: TRBJ1-3; v_call: TRBV3-1/TRBV3-2; d_call: .; cdr3_aa: CASSNSEGVTIYF; cdr3_nt: TGTGCCAGCAGCAACTCCGAGGGGGTCACCATATATTTT
cdr3_length: 17; clone_size: .; j_call: TRBJ2-2; v_call: TRBV7-2; d_call: .; cdr3_aa: CASSLDPGRAATGELFF; cdr3_nt: TGTGCCAGCAGCTTAGACCCAGGACGGGCGGCAACCGGGGAGCTGTTTTTT
cdr3_length: 13; clone_size: once; j_call: TRBJ1-2; v_call: TRBV7-9; d_call: .; cdr3_aa: CASSLDSRYGYTF; cdr3_nt: TGTGCCAGCAGCTTAGACAGCCGCTATGGCTACACCTTC
cdr3_length: 15; clone_size: .; j_call: TRBJ2-1; v_call: TRBV5-8; d_call: .; cdr3_aa: CASSPVGGLYNEQFF; cdr3_nt: TGTGCCAGCAGCCCCGTCGGGGGACTCTACAATGAGCAGTTCTTC
cdr3_length: 15; clone_size: once; j_call: TRBJ2-7; v_call: TRBV5-4; d_call: .; cdr3_aa: CASSLSWGTGYEQYF; cdr3_nt: TGTGCCAGCAGCTTGAGTTGGGGGACGGGCTACGAGCAGTACTTC
cdr3_length: 15; clone_size: .; j_call: TRBJ1-2; v_call: TRBV6-2/TRBV6-3; d_call: .; cdr3_aa: CASSPIVAGNYGYTF; cdr3_nt: TGTGCCAGCAGCCCAATCGTGGCAGGGAACTATGGCTACACCTTC
cdr3_length: 16; clone_size: .; j_call: TRBJ1-5; v_call: TRBV28; d_call: TRBD1; cdr3_aa: CASSPRTGGIIQPQHF; cdr3_nt: TGTGCCAGCAGTCCAAGGACAGGGGGCATCATTCAGCCCCAGCATTTT
cdr3_length: 13; clone_size: once; j_call: TRBJ1-1; v_call: TRBV12-3/TRBV12-4; d_call: TRBD1; cdr3_aa: CASIRTGGTEAFF; cdr3_nt: TGTGCCAGCATTAGGACAGGAGGCACTGAAGCTTTCTTT
cdr3_length: 14; clone_size: .; j_call: TRBJ2-7; v_call: TRBV5-1; d_call: TRBD2; cdr3_aa: CASSLGRELDEQYF; cdr3_nt: TGCGCCAGTTCCCTGGGGCGGGAGCTCGACGAGCAGTACTTC
cdr3_length: 17; clone_size: .; j_call: TRBJ1-4; v_call: TRBV19; d_call: .; cdr3_aa: CASNGARESSTNEKLFF; cdr3_nt: TGTGCCAGTAACGGGGCCAGGGAAAGTTCGACTAATGAAAAACTGTTTTTT
cdr3_length: 12; clone_size: .; j_call: TRBJ1-1; v_call: TRBV18; d_call: .; cdr3_aa: CASSPGFPEAFF; cdr3_nt: TGTGCCAGCTCACCAGGGTTCCCTGAAGCTTTCTTT
cdr3_length: 16; clone_size: .; j_call: TRBJ2-3; v_call: TRBV24-1; d_call: .; cdr3_aa: CATGLHALFSTDTQYF; cdr3_nt: TGTGCCACCGGACTTCACGCCCTATTTAGCACAGATACGCAGTATTTT
cdr3_length: 16; clone_size: .; j_call: TRBJ1-5; v_call: TRBV2; d_call: .; cdr3_aa: CASSEARPRQGQPQHF; cdr3_nt: TGTGCCAGCAGTGAAGCGCGACCACGTCAAGGTCAGCCCCAGCATTTT
cdr3_length: 16; clone_size: few; j_call: TRBJ1-1; v_call: TRBV5-1; d_call: .; cdr3_aa: CASSVTPQGLNTEAFF; cdr3_nt: TGCGCCAGCAGCGTCACTCCACAGGGATTGAACACTGAAGCTTTCTTT
cdr3_length: 14; clone_size: .; j_call: TRBJ1-1; v_call: TRBV14; d_call: .; cdr3_aa: CASSQVPARAEAFF; cdr3_nt: TGTGCCAGCAGCCAAGTTCCTGCCAGGGCTGAAGCTTTCTTT
cdr3_length: 12; clone_size: .; j_call: TRBJ1-2; v_call: TRBV29-1; d_call: .; cdr3_aa: CSVGEINYGYTF; cdr3_nt: TGCAGCGTTGGCGAAATCAACTATGGCTACACCTTC
cdr3_length: 13; clone_size: .; j_call: TRBJ1-5; v_call: TRBV19; d_call: .; cdr3_aa: CASSIAGFQPQHF; cdr3_nt: TGTGCCAGTAGTATAGCGGGTTTCCAGCCCCAGCATTTT
cdr3_length: 16; clone_size: .; j_call: TRBJ1-4; v_call: TRBV4-1; d_call: TRBD1; cdr3_aa: CASSQSRGGSDEKLFF; cdr3_nt: TGCGCCAGCAGCCAATCCAGGGGGGGAAGTGATGAAAAACTGTTTTTT
cdr3_length: 14; clone_size: .; j_call: TRBJ2-7; v_call: TRBV19; d_call: .; cdr3_aa: CASSPRIAAHEQYF; cdr3_nt: TGTGCCAGTAGTCCCAGAATAGCAGCCCACGAGCAGTACTTC
cdr3_length: 17; clone_size: .; j_call: TRBJ1-5; v_call: TRBV18; d_call: TRBD1; cdr3_aa: CASSPGGDRVSNQPQHF; cdr3_nt: TGTGCCAGCTCACCCGGGGGGGACAGGGTAAGCAATCAGCCCCAGCATTTT
cdr3_length: 13; clone_size: .; j_call: TRBJ1-6; v_call: TRBV5-4; d_call: .; cdr3_aa: CASSFSYNSPLHF; cdr3_nt: TGTGCCAGCAGCTTCTCTTATAATTCACCCCTCCACTTT
cdr3_length: 13; clone_size: .; j_call: TRBJ2-1; v_call: TRBV12-3/TRBV12-4; d_call: .; cdr3_aa: CASRGHNNNEQFF; cdr3_nt: TGTGCCAGCAGGGGACATAACAACAATGAGCAGTTCTTC
cdr3_length: 15; clone_size: .; j_call: TRBJ1-5; v_call: TRBV19; d_call: .; cdr3_aa: CASLTAGTRDQPQHF; cdr3_nt: TGTGCCAGTCTCACCGCCGGGACCCGGGATCAGCCCCAGCATTTT
cdr3_length: 10; clone_size: .; j_call: TRBJ2-1; v_call: TRBV29-1; d_call: .; cdr3_aa: CSGWVDEQFF; cdr3_nt: TGCAGCGGCTGGGTGGATGAGCAGTTCTTC
cdr3_length: 15; clone_size: .; j_call: TRBJ1-1; v_call: TRBV18; d_call: .; cdr3_aa: CASSPQGRANTEAFF; cdr3_nt: TGTGCCAGCTCACCCCAGGGAAGGGCGAACACTGAAGCTTTCTTT
cdr3_length: 14; clone_size: .; j_call: TRBJ1-1; v_call: TRBV30; d_call: .; cdr3_aa: CAWSAGVRYAEAFF; cdr3_nt: TGTGCCTGGAGTGCGGGGGTCAGATACGCTGAAGCTTTCTTT
cdr3_length: 12; clone_size: .; j_call: TRBJ2-7; v_call: TRBV10-3; d_call: TRBD2; cdr3_aa: CAAGGSSYEQYF; cdr3_nt: TGTGCCGCGGGAGGGAGCTCCTACGAGCAGTACTTC
cdr3_length: 12; clone_size: once; j_call: TRBJ2-5; v_call: TRBV12-3/TRBV12-4; d_call: .; cdr3_aa: CASSPSQETQYF; cdr3_nt: TGTGCCAGCAGCCCCTCTCAAGAGACCCAGTACTTC
cdr3_length: 16; clone_size: .; j_call: TRBJ1-1; v_call: TRBV18; d_call: TRBD1; cdr3_aa: CASSPITGVRPFEAFF; cdr3_nt: TGTGCCAGCTCACCAATCACAGGGGTAAGGCCCTTTGAAGCTTTCTTT
cdr3_length: 16; clone_size: .; j_call: TRBJ2-1; v_call: TRBV9; d_call: TRBD2; cdr3_aa: CASSPLQGAGAYEQFF; cdr3_nt: TGTGCCAGCAGCCCTCTCCAAGGAGCGGGAGCCTATGAGCAGTTCTTC
cdr3_length: 14; clone_size: .; j_call: TRBJ1-2; v_call: TRBV18; d_call: .; cdr3_aa: CASSPPSGFYGYTF; cdr3_nt: TGTGCCAGCTCACCGCCCTCAGGATTCTATGGCTACACCTTC
cdr3_length: 17; clone_size: .; j_call: TRBJ2-4; v_call: TRBV5-1; d_call: TRBD2; cdr3_aa: CASSTGTSGLAKNIQYF; cdr3_nt: TGCGCCAGCAGCACTGGGACTAGCGGATTAGCCAAAAACATTCAGTACTTC
cdr3_length: 14; clone_size: once; j_call: TRBJ2-7; v_call: TRBV5-6; d_call: .; cdr3_aa: CASSFRDGPYEQYF; cdr3_nt: TGTGCCAGCAGCTTTCGAGACGGCCCCTACGAGCAGTACTTC
cdr3_length: 15; clone_size: .; j_call: TRBJ1-5; v_call: TRBV7-8; d_call: .; cdr3_aa: CASSLGDTSNQPQHF; cdr3_nt: TGTGCCAGCAGCTTAGGGGACACTAGCAATCAGCCCCAGCATTTT
cdr3_length: 14; clone_size: .; j_call: TRBJ2-5; v_call: TRBV3-1/TRBV3-2; d_call: .; cdr3_aa: CASSKERVRETQYF; cdr3_nt: TGTGCCAGCAGCAAGGAGCGGGTTCGAGAGACCCAGTACTTC